Included here is one TCR beta chain sequence, with context. This clone was detected only once. No cognate antigen has been identified for it. Nothing much larger sits one base from this clone, and base qualities are not available. Library construction relied on the immunoSEQ multiplex PCR assay. TCRdb took over this immuneACCESS table, retaining in-frame rearrangements with V and J assigned. Such tables are incomplete; in checked studies, under half of the missing clones stem from an unresolved V gene, and the remainder is unexplained. This sample lists roughly 40,000 clones; roughly 90% were detected once. The ten largest clones capture roughly 4% of the sample. CDR1 and CDR2 are drawn from the germline V gene: MNHEY, SVGEGT. The cysteine opens and the phenylalanine closes a CDR3 of 17 amino acids. Of all the DNA, just the CDR3 is kept, 51 bases in frame from base 1. V drops 0 bases and J drops 5 bases, leaving 14 bases in between.

This record comes from a study of control samples from healthy donors and cancer patients (dated by TCRdb to between 2020 and 2021). The TCR was taken from a woman aged 45-60 years in good health. The sequencing input was blood. This sequence uses TRBV6-2 or TRBV6-3 and TRBJ1-6; the D segment cannot be called with confidence. The sequenced DNA: TGTGCCAGCAGTTACTCTTCAAACGGACTCCATAATTCACCCCTCCACTTT. Its protein reads: CASSYSSNGLHNSPLHF.